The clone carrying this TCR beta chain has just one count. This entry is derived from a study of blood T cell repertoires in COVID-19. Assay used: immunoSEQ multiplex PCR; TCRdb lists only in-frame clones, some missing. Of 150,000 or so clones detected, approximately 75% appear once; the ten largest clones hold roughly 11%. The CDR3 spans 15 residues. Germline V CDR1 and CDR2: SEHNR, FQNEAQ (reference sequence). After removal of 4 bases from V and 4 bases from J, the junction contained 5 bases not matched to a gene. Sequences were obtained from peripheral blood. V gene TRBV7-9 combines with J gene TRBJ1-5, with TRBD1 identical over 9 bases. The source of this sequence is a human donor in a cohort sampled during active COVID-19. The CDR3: CASSSGQGMNQPQHF. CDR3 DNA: TGTGCCAGCAGCTCGGGACAGGGTATGAATCAGCCCCAGCATTTT.